The present TCR beta chain was sequenced within a study of CD8+ T cells in alopecia areata. Study in general: Treated patients were given oral tofacitinib, which was dosed at 5 to 10 mg twice daily. It was 6 to 18 months of tofacitinib, and then there were 6 months off drug.

Following extraction, RNA underwent reverse transcription to cDNA, which served as the sequencing template. Only in-frame clones appear in the TCRdb table, and some are missing; sequencing was by immunoSEQ multiplex PCR. Counted here are some 170,000 clones, 50% to 75% occurring once; the ten biggest clones make up roughly 17%. On this clone itself: The antigen is not known.

Findings and caveats of the study: It was lesional scalp, especially alopecia totalis/universalis, that showed higher clonality than normal scalp.

Treatment: oral pan-JAK inhibitor, 5-10 mg twice daily. The V segment lost 9 bases and the J segment 1 base; nucleotides outside the gene matches: 11. This CDR3 is built from 18 residues. Germline loops: CDR1 SGHVS, CDR2 FQNEAQ. The material sequenced was CD4+ T cells sorted from blood, taken between weeks 55 and 70, from a patient treated with tofacitinib. This TCR was sampled from a human donor with alopecia areata. The J gene is TRBJ2-3, the V gene TRBV7-8, with TRBD2 matching over 15 bases. CDR3 in amino acids: CASRTGTSGGPGTDTQYF. CDR3 in DNA: TGTGCCAGTAGAACCGGGACTAGCGGGGGGCCAGGCACAGATACGCAGTATTTT.